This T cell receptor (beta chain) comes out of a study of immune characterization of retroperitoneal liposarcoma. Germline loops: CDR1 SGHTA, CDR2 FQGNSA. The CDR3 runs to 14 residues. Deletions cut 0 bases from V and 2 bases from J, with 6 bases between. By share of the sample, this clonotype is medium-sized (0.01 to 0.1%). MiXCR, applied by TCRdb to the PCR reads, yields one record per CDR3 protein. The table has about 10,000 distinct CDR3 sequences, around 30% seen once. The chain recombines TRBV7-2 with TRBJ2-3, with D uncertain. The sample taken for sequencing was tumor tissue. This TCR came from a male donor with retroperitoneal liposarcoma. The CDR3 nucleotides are TGTGCCAGCAGCTTAGCCCAGCTCACAGATACGCAGTATTTT. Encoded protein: CASSLAQLTDTQYF.